These T cell receptor beta chains were read from a single sample in a study of blood T cell repertoires in COVID-19. Clones were read by immunoSEQ multiplex PCR, and TCRdb kept only the in-frame ones, dropping some. The top ten clones hold 20% to 25% of a sample with 50,000 to 65,000 clones, roughly 87% of them seen once. Material for sequencing was peripheral blood. These receptors all come from a woman older than 75 with COVID-19, enrolled during active disease. CDR3s include the opening cysteine and the closing phenylalanine or tryptophan. A D gene is named only where the DNA matches it firmly. Clone size appears in some rows only: once, few, many, or a class for an expanded clone.

>.|TRBD2|TRBV12-5|TRBJ2-5
CASGFELGLAGVETQYF
TGTGCTAGTGGTTTCGAACTAGGACTAGCGGGGGTAGAGACCCAGTACTTC
>.|TRBD2|TRBV18|TRBJ2-3
CASSPLPPLAGSEADTQYF
TGTGCCAGCTCACCGCTTCCCCCACTAGCGGGGAGCGAGGCAGATACGCAGTATTTT
>once|.|TRBV7-9|TRBJ1-2
CASSLGEKDYGYTF
TGTGCCAGCAGCTTAGGGGAGAAGGACTATGGCTACACCTTC
>once|.|TRBV5-1|TRBJ2-3
CASSTKPLGLPGNTDTQYF
TGCGCCAGCAGCACAAAACCCCTCGGGTTACCTGGTAACACAGATACGCAGTATTTT
>.|.|TRBV6-5|TRBJ1-2
CASRAPGEKRGGYTF
TGTGCCAGCAGGGCCCCTGGGGAGAAACGGGGTGGCTACACCTTC
>few|TRBD1|TRBV5-4|TRBJ2-5
CASSTPTGGVETQYF
TGTGCCAGCAGCACCCCCACAGGGGGCGTGGAGACCCAGTACTTC
>.|TRBD1|TRBV5-4|TRBJ1-6
CASSLPPTGGHSPLHF
TGTGCCAGCAGCCTTCCCCCGACAGGGGGGCATTCACCCCTCCACTTT
>.|TRBD1|TRBV19|TRBJ2-4
CASSIERDRGSPGVTKNIQYF
TGTGCCAGTAGTATAGAGCGGGACAGGGGTTCGCCGGGGGTGACCAAAAACATTCAGTACTTC
>.|.|TRBV7-9|TRBJ1-2
CASSLLLIYGYTF
TGTGCCAGCAGCTTACTTCTAATCTATGGCTACACCTTC
>few|TRBD1|TRBV3-1/TRBV3-2|TRBJ1-2
CASSQGPGTGYGYTF
TGTGCCAGCAGCCAAGGTCCCGGGACAGGCTATGGCTACACCTTC
>few|.|TRBV27|TRBJ1-5
CASSYTGMGSNQPQHF
TGTGCCAGCAGTTACACAGGGATGGGGAGCAATCAGCCCCAGCATTTT
>.|.|TRBV12-5|TRBJ2-7
CASGLVLSAVSYEQYF
TGTGCTAGTGGTTTGGTATTGAGCGCCGTCTCCTACGAGCAGTACTTC
>.|.|TRBV6-2/TRBV6-3|TRBJ1-5
CASSLRRTGADQPQHF
TGTGCCAGCAGTTTACGACGGACTGGCGCGGATCAGCCCCAGCATTTT
>.|TRBD1|TRBV11-2|TRBJ2-7
CASRFPGQRSYEQYF
TGTGCCAGCAGATTCCCGGGACAGAGATCCTACGAGCAGTACTTC
>.|.|TRBV30|TRBJ1-5
CAWSGGGQPQHF
TGTGCCTGGAGTGGGGGGGGTCAGCCCCAGCATTTT
>.|.|TRBV21-1|TRBJ2-7
CASSTLAGASNEQYF
TGTGCCAGCAGCACACTAGCGGGGGCATCCAACGAGCAGTACTTC
>.|.|TRBV19|TRBJ2-3
CASNPRQGTDTQYF
TGTGCCAGTAACCCCCGGCAGGGAACAGATACGCAGTATTTT
>once|.|TRBV11-3|TRBJ2-5
CASSLEPNEEETQYF
TGTGCCAGCAGCTTAGAGCCGAATGAGGAAGAGACCCAGTACTTC
>.|.|TRBV6-1|TRBJ1-1
CASSERGGPLLRNTEAFF
TGTGCCAGCAGTGAACGGGGGGGGCCCCTATTAAGGAACACTGAAGCTTTCTTT
>once|TRBD2|TRBV10-3|TRBJ2-1
CAISALLAGRTEQFF
TGTGCCATCAGTGCATTACTAGCGGGGAGGACAGAGCAGTTCTTC
>.|TRBD1|TRBV5-1|TRBJ1-1
CASSAGDRNTEAFF
TGCGCCAGCAGCGCAGGGGACAGAAACACTGAAGCTTTCTTT
>.|.|TRBV29-1|TRBJ1-1
CSAKRLPNTEAFF
TGCAGCGCGAAGCGCCTTCCGAACACTGAAGCTTTCTTT
>.|.|TRBV9|TRBJ2-5
CASSVGGLAEQETQYF
TGTGCCAGCAGCGTGGGGGGGCTAGCGGAACAAGAGACCCAGTACTTC
>.|.|TRBV5-1|TRBJ2-2
CASSSQGSTGELFF
TGCGCCAGCAGCTCCCAGGGAAGTACCGGGGAGCTGTTTTTT
>.|TRBD2|TRBV9|TRBJ2-7
CASSPQGLAGDSYEQYF
TGTGCCAGCAGCCCCCAGGGACTAGCGGGGGACTCCTACGAGCAGTACTTC
>once|.|TRBV15|TRBJ1-2
CATSWIGANYGYTF
TGTGCCACCAGCTGGATAGGGGCTAACTATGGCTACACCTTC
>.|TRBD1|TRBV6-5|TRBJ1-3
CASSPDRPSGNTIYF
TGTGCCAGCAGTCCGGACAGGCCCTCTGGAAACACCATATATTTT
>.|TRBD1|TRBV29-1|TRBJ2-5
CSVRTGETQYF
TGCAGCGTGAGGACAGGAGAGACCCAGTACTTC
>once|.|TRBV18|TRBJ2-4
CASSPGGLAKNIQYF
TGTGCCAGCTCACCCGGCGGACTAGCCAAAAACATTCAGTACTTC
>once|.|TRBV7-2|TRBJ1-1
CASSLLRGTEAFF
TGTGCCAGCAGCTTATTAAGGGGCACTGAAGCTTTCTTT